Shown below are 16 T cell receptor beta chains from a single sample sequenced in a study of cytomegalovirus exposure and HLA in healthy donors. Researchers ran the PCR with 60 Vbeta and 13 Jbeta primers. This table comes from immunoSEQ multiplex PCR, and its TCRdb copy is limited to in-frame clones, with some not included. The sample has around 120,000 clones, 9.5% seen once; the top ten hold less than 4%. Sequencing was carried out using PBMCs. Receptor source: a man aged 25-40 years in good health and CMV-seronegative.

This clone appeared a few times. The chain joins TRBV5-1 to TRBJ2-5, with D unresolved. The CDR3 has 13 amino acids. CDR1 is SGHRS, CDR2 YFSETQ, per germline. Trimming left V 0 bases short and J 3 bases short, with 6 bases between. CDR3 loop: CASSLGAEETQYF. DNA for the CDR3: TGCGCCAGCAGCTTGGGGGCAGAAGAGACCCAGTACTTC.

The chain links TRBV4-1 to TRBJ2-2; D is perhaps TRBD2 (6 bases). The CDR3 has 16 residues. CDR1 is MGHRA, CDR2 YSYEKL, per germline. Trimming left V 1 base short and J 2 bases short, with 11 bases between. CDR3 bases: TGCGCCAGCAGCCAAGTCTCCGGGGGTAACACCGGGGAGCTGTTTTTT. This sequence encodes CASSQVSGGNTGELFF.

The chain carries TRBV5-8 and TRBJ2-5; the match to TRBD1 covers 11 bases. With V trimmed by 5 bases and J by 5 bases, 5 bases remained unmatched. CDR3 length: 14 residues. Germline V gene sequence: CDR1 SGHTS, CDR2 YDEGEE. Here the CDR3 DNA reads TGTGCCAGCAGGGGGGACAGGGGGAGTGAGACCCAGTACTTC. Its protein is CASRGDRGSETQYF. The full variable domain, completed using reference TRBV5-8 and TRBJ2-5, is EAGVTQSPTHLIKTRGQQATLRCSPISGHTSVYWYQQALGLGLQFLLWYDEGEERNRGNFPPRFSGRQFPNYSSELNVNALELEDSALYLCASRGDRGSETQYFGPGTRLLVL.

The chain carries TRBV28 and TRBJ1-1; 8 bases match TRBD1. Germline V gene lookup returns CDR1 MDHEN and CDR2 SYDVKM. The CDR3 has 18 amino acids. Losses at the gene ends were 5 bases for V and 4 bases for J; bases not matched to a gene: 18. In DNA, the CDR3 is TGTGCCAGCAGTCCCCTGGGGACAGGTGATGCCGGGGGCACTGAAGCTTTCTTT. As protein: CASSPLGTGDAGGTEAFF.

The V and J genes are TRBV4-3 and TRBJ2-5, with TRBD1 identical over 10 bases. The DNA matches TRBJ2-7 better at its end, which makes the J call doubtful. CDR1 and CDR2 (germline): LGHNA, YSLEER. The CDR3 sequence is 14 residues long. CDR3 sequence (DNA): TGCGCCAGCAGCCCGGGACAGGGGACCTACGAGCAGTACTTC. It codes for CASSPGQGTYEQYF.

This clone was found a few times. The DNA of the CDR3 is TGTGCAAGTCGCTTGTGGGGGGGCAAGTCACCCCTCCACTTT. Encoded protein: CASRLWGGKSPLHF. The chain links TRBV12-2 to TRBJ1-6. TRBV12-2 is described as a pseudogene. The CDR3 is 14 residues long.

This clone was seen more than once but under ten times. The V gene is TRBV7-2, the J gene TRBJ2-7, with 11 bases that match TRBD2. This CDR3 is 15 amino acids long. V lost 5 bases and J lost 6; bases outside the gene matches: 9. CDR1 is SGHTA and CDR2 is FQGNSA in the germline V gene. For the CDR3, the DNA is TGTGCCAGCAGCCCATCTAGCGGGAGGCTCTTCGAGCAGTACTTC. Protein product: CASSPSSGRLFEQYF.

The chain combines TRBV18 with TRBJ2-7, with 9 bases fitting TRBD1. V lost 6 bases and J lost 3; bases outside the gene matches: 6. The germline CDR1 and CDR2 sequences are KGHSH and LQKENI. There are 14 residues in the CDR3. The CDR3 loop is CASSPGTGIYEQYF. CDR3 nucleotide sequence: TGTGCCAGCTCGCCCGGGACAGGGATCTACGAGCAGTACTTC. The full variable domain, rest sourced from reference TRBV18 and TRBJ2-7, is NAGVMQNPRHLVRRRGQEARLRCSPMKGHSHVYWYRQLPEEGLKFMVYLQKENIIDESGMPKERFSAEFPKEGPSILRIQQVVRGDSAAYFCASSPGTGIYEQYFGPGTRLTVT.

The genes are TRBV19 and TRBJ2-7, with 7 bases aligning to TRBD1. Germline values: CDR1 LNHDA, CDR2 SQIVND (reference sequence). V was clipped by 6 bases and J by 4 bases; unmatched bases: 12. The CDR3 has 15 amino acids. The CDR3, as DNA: TGTGCCAGTAGGCAGACAGGGAGCGCTTATTACGAGCAGTACTTC. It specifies CASRQTGSAYYEQYF.

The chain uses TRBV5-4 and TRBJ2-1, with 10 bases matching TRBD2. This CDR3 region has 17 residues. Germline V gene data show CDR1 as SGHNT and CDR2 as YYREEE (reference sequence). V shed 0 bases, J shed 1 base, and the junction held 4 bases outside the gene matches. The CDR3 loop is CASSLASGSGSYNEQFF. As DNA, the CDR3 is TGTGCCAGCAGCTTGGCTAGCGGGAGTGGGTCCTACAATGAGCAGTTCTTC.

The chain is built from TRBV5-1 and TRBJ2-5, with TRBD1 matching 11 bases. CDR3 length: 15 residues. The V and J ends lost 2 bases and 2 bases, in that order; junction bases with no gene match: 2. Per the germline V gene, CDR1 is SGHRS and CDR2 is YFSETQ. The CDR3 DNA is TGCGCCAGCAGCTTTGGGACAGGGGGGCAAGAGACCCAGTACTTC. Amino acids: CASSFGTGGQETQYF. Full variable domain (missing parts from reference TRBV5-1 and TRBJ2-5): KAGVTQTPRYLIKTRGQQVTLSCSPISGHRSVSWYQQTPGQGLQFLFEYFSETQRNKGNFPGRFSGRQFSNSRSEMNVSTLELGDSALYLCASSFGTGGQETQYFGPGTRLLVL.

The CDR3 spells CASSFGGGNNQPQHF. The CDR3 coding sequence is TGTGCCAGCAGCTTCGGGGGGGGCAACAATCAGCCCCAGCATTTT. The chain joins TRBV5-6 to TRBJ1-5; possibly TRBD1 for D (6 bases). The germline V gene encodes CDR1 SGHDT and CDR2 YYEEEE. V was clipped by 2 bases and J by 3 bases, with 12 bases between them. This CDR3 comprises 15 residues.

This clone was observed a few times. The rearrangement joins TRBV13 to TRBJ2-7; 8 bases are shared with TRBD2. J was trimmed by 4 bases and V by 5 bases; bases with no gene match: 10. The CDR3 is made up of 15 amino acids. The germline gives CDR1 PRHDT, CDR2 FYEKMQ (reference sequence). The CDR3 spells CASSPREGETYEQYF. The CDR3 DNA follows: TGTGCCAGCAGCCCTCGGGAGGGGGAAACATACGAGCAGTACTTC.

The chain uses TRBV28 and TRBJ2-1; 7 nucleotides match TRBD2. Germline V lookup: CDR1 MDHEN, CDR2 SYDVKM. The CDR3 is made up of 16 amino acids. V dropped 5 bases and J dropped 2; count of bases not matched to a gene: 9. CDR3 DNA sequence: TGTGCCAGCAGTAAGGGTGGGGGGGGAACCTACAATGAGCAGTTCTTC. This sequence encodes CASSKGGGGTYNEQFF.

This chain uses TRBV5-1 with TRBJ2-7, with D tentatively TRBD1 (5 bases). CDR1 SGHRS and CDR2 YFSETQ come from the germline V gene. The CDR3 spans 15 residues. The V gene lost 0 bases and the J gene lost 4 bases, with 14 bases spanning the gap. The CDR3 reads CASSLDPGASYEQYF. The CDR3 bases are TGCGCCAGCAGCTTGGACCCTGGGGCTTCTTACGAGCAGTACTTC.

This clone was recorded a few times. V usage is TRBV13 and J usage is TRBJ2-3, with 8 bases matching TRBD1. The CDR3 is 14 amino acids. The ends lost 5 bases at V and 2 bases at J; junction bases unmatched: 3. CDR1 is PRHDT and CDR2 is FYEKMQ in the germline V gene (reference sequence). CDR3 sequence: CASSLTGVTDTQYF. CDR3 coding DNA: TGTGCCAGCAGCCTGACAGGGGTCACAGATACGCAGTATTTT. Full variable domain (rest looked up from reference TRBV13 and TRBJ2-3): AAGVIQSPRHLIKEKRETATLKCYPIPRHDTVYWYQQGPGQDPQFLISFYEKMQSDKGSIPDRFSAQQFSDYHSELNMSSLELGDSALYFCASSLTGVTDTQYFGPGTRLTVL.